Below, 27 T cell receptor beta chains from the same sample are listed, as sequenced in a study of T cell responses to AZD1222 COVID-19 vaccine. Assay used: immunoSEQ multiplex PCR; TCRdb lists only in-frame clones, some missing. The data hold more than 120,000 clones, with 92% observed a single time. The sequenced sample was peripheral blood, obtained 28 days after the second AZD1222 dose. The receptors originated from an adult who received the AZD1222 COVID-19 vaccine.

This clone appeared a single time. This sequence joins TRBV4-1 and TRBJ2-2, with D maybe TRBD2 (5 bases). The germline V gene encodes CDR1 MGHRA and CDR2 YSYEKL. The CDR3 loop spans 18 amino acids. Trimming removed 0 bases at V and 1 base at J, with 15 bases between. The CDR3 loop reads CASSQERAVSMNTGELFF. In DNA form, the CDR3 reads TGCGCCAGCAGCCAAGAGCGGGCAGTGAGTATGAACACCGGGGAGCTGTTTTTT.

The rearrangement joins TRBV4-3 to TRBJ2-3, with D hard to call. The CDR3 covers 13 residues. V was trimmed by 4 bases and J by 7 bases, leaving 12 bases between them. Germline V gene lookup returns CDR1 LGHNA and CDR2 YSLEER. The CDR3 DNA follows: TGCGCCAGCAGCCCCCTAGTGGGCAATACGCAGTATTTT. Translating gives CASSPLVGNTQYF.

The V gene is TRBV12-3 or TRBV12-4, the J gene TRBJ2-1, with D perhaps being TRBD1 or TRBD2 (6 bases each). Deletions cut 1 base from V and 8 bases from J, with 9 bases between. The CDR3 extends over 13 amino acids. The CDR3 reads CASSLGGGHEQFF. The DNA of the CDR3 is TGTGCCAGCAGTTTAGGAGGGGGGCATGAGCAGTTCTTC.

This chain uses TRBV19 with TRBJ2-7; D gene ambiguous. Trimming took off 6 bases at V and 6 bases at J, with 6 bases between the two ends. The CDR3 is 10 residues long. Germline V gene lookup returns CDR1 LNHDA and CDR2 SQIVND (reference sequence). Here the CDR3 reads CASRPTEQYV. The DNA for the CDR3 is TGTGCCAGTAGACCGACCGAGCAGTACGTC.

The V gene is TRBV6-5, the J gene TRBJ1-2; unclear D gene. V was pared by 6 bases and J by 1 base, with 12 bases between. CDR3 length: 14 amino acids. Germline V gene sequence: CDR1 MNHEY, CDR2 SVGAGI. CDR3 protein: CASSPGMVNYGYTF. The CDR3 bases are TGTGCCAGCAGCCCCGGGATGGTTAACTATGGCTACACCTTC.

The chain combines TRBV5-4 with TRBJ2-3, with a possible D match to TRBD1 (6 bases). This CDR3 spans 15 amino acids. V was trimmed by 1 base and J by 5 bases, leaving 14 bases between them. Germline loops: CDR1 SGHNT, CDR2 YYREEE (reference sequence). CDR3 bases: TGTGCCAGCAGCTTGCTCGGGCAGGGGAAAGATACGCAGTATTTT. Translating it yields CASSLLGQGKDTQYF.

This clone came up a few times. The gene calls are TRBV12-3 or TRBV12-4 and TRBJ1-1; D unresolved. V lost 1 base and J 1 base, leaving 4 bases between the germline ends. The length of the CDR3 is 13 residues. The CDR3 here is CASSLEKNTEAFF. The CDR3, as DNA: TGTGCCAGCAGTTTAGAGAAGAACACTGAAGCTTTCTTT.

This clone is labeled medium-sized. The J gene is TRBJ1-1, the V gene TRBV12-5, with TRBD1 as a possible D gene (5 bases). V lost 6 bases and J lost 4, with 12 bases in between. Germline-derived CDR1 and CDR2 are LGHNT and FRNRAP. The CDR3 runs 13 residues. The CDR3 coding sequence is TGTGCTAGTGGAATGGGACTTCTCACTGAAGCTTTCTTT. This encodes CASGMGLLTEAFF.

Only a few counts were recorded for this clone. As DNA, the CDR3 is TGTGCCAGCAGCTTAGGCACTGAAGCTTTCTTT. Translation gives CASSLGTEAFF. V gene TRBV7-9 combines with J gene TRBJ1-1; D uncertain. Germline V CDR1 and CDR2: SEHNR, FQNEAQ (reference sequence). Trimming pared 1 base from V and 4 bases from J, leaving 1 base between. The CDR3 is 11 amino acids.

V and J are TRBV21-1 and TRBJ2-1; the table's D call, TRBD1, was not checked against the DNA. TRBV21-1 is noted as a pseudogene. CDR3 length: 17 residues. In DNA form, the CDR3 reads TGTGCCAGCAGCAAAGGGTTAGGGACAGGGGGAGTCAATGAGCAGTTCTTC. This sequence encodes CASSKGLGTGGVNEQFF.

The V gene is TRBV19, the J gene TRBJ1-5; no firm D call. Germline V CDR1 and CDR2: LNHDA, SQIVND (reference sequence). With 5 bases removed from V and 7 bases from J, the gap between germline ends came to 21 bases. The CDR3 covers 16 residues. CDR3 in DNA: TGTGCCAGTAGTCGCCTCTGGGGAGGGCGAGACCAGCCCCAGCATTTT. This translates into CASSRLWGGRDQPQHF.

This chain connects TRBV19 to TRBJ2-7; unclear D gene. Germline V gene sequence: CDR1 LNHDA, CDR2 SQIVND (reference sequence). CDR3 size: 13 residues. V lost 5 bases to trimming and J lost 6 bases, with 14 bases between them. For the CDR3, the DNA is TGTGCCAGTAGTGCCGCACCTAGAGTCGAGCAGTACTTC. Amino acids: CASSAAPRVEQYF.

In this sample, this clone turned up once. The genes are TRBV7-9 and TRBJ2-3, with D maybe TRBD2 (6 bases). In germline, CDR1 is SEHNR, CDR2 FQNEAQ (reference sequence). The CDR3 runs 15 residues. V shed 1 base and J shed 6 bases, with 14 bases lying between them. CDR3 loop: CASSLGRRAPDTQYF. The DNA for the CDR3 is TGTGCCAGCAGCTTAGGGCGGAGGGCCCCCGATACGCAGTATTTT.

The gene calls are TRBV14 and TRBJ2-7; no reliable D call. This CDR3 has 19 residues. The germline CDR1 and CDR2 sequences are SGHDN and FVKESK. Trimming shortened V by 1 base and J by 2 bases, and 24 bases separated the two germline ends. The CDR3 sequence is CASSQAGPHGTSAAYEQYF. The CDR3 DNA follows: TGTGCCAGCAGCCAAGCCGGGCCTCACGGTACATCAGCAGCCTACGAGCAGTACTTC.

J is TRBJ1-2 and V is TRBV19, with D unclear. V lost 0 bases and J lost 4, with 6 bases in between. Germline values: CDR1 LNHDA, CDR2 SQIVND (reference sequence). The CDR3 has 13 amino acids. CDR3 residues: CASSIDRGYGYTF. The CDR3 nucleotides read TGTGCCAGTAGTATAGACCGCGGCTATGGCTACACCTTC.

This clone was seen only a few times. V gene TRBV28 combines with J gene TRBJ1-1; no reliable D call. V lost 10 bases and J 0 bases, leaving 21 bases between the germline ends. This CDR3 comprises 16 residues. Germline CDR1 MDHEN, CDR2 SYDVKM. CDR3 in amino acids: CATSVQANTMNTEAFF. The CDR3 nucleotides are TGTGCCACCTCAGTTCAGGCGAACACAATGAACACTGAAGCTTTCTTT. The full variable domain, rest sourced from reference TRBV28 and TRBJ1-1, is DVKVTQSSRYLVKRTGEKVFLECVQDMDHENMFWYRQDPGLGLRLIYFSYDVKMKEKGDIPEGYSVSREKKERFSLILESASTNQTSMYLCATSVQANTMNTEAFFGQGTRLTVV.

This sequence joins TRBV7-9 and TRBJ1-1; 8 nucleotides agree with TRBD1. This CDR3 spans 12 amino acids. Germline V gene data show CDR1 as SEHNR and CDR2 as FQNEAQ (reference sequence). This chain's CDR3 is CAIGQGNTEAFF. CDR3 sequence (DNA): TGTGCGATCGGACAGGGGAACACTGAAGCTTTCTTT.

The gene calls are TRBV6-1 and TRBJ1-2; D uncertain. The CDR3 consists of 13 residues. Deletions cut 2 bases from V and 5 bases from J, with 9 bases between. Looked up from germline, CDR1 is MNHNS and CDR2 is SASEGT. This CDR3 reads CASSEPPDYGYTF. CDR3 coding DNA: TGTGCCAGCAGTGAACCCCCGGATTATGGCTACACCTTC.

The rearrangement uses TRBV5-8 and TRBJ2-7; 9 positions agree with TRBD1. V lost 4 bases and J lost 6; bases outside the gene matches: 11. Germline V gene lookup returns CDR1 SGHTS and CDR2 YDEGEE. This CDR3 is 15 amino acids long. The DNA for the CDR3 is TGTGCCAGCAGCCTACACTTACAGGGGGCGGCCGAGCAGTACGTC. Translation: CASSLHLQGAAEQYV.

The rearrangement uses TRBV30 and TRBJ1-1; no definite D call. Germline CDR1 and CDR2: GTSNPN and SVGIG (reference sequence). Trimming took 2 bases from V and 4 from J, leaving 8 bases between them. The CDR3 spans 12 residues. The CDR3 here is CAWSLAVTEAFF. The CDR3 DNA is TGTGCCTGGAGTCTGGCAGTCACTGAAGCTTTCTTT.

The J gene is TRBJ1-2, the V gene TRBV12-3 or TRBV12-4; the D is unclear. The CDR3 length is 12 residues. The germline V and J ends were trimmed by 5 bases and 2 bases, with 6 bases remaining between them. In nucleotides, the CDR3 is TGTGCCAGCAGTGACGGGAACTATGGCTACACCTTC. Protein product: CASSDGNYGYTF.

For the CDR3, the DNA is TGTGCCAGCAGTTCAGGTCGATACAATCAGCCCCAGCATTTT. It specifies CASSSGRYNQPQHF. The chain joins TRBV27 to TRBJ1-5; D is uncertain. CDR1 and CDR2 (germline): MNHEY, SMNVEV (reference sequence). The CDR3 loop spans 14 amino acids. V lost 4 bases and J lost 3, with 10 bases in between.

CDR3 protein: CASSESPAYGYTF. The CDR3 nucleotides read TGTGCCAGCAGTGAAAGTCCTGCCTATGGCTACACCTTC. The chain is built from TRBV6-1 and TRBJ1-2, with D unresolved. Trimming removed 2 bases at V and 4 bases at J, with 8 bases between. CDR1 and CDR2 from the germline V gene are MNHNS and SASEGT. The CDR3 has 13 amino acids.

The chain employs TRBV5-5 and TRBJ2-2; D ambiguous. The CDR3 consists of 15 residues. With 7 bases removed from V and 0 bases from J, the gap between germline ends came to 13 bases. Germline-derived CDR1 and CDR2 are SGHKS and YYEKEE (reference sequence). The CDR3 protein is CASEVGSPNTGELFF. For the CDR3, the DNA is TGTGCCAGCGAGGTGGGTTCGCCGAACACCGGGGAGCTGTTTTTT.

This rearrangement joins TRBV6-2 or TRBV6-3 to TRBJ2-1; D not resolved. With 5 bases removed from V and 7 bases from J, the gap between germline ends came to 6 bases. CDR3 size: 11 residues. Germline lookup yields CDR1 MNHEY and CDR2 SVGEGT. CDR3 DNA: TGTGCCAGCAGTGCATGGAATGAGCAGTTCTTC. Its protein product is CASSAWNEQFF.

This sequence joins TRBV6-2 or TRBV6-3 and TRBJ2-5; D might be TRBD2 (7 bases). Germline V gene data show CDR1 as MNHEY and CDR2 as SVGEGT. This CDR3 has 17 amino acids. Trimming stripped 5 bases from V and 2 bases from J, with 21 bases between. Here the CDR3 DNA reads TGTGCCAGCAGTCCACCTGTTAGGAGGGGGGGACAAGAGACCCAGTACTTC. It translates to CASSPPVRRGGQETQYF.

The rearrangement joins TRBV28 to TRBJ1-2, with D perhaps TRBD1 (6 bases). Germline CDR1 is MDHEN and CDR2 is SYDVKM. This CDR3 is 14 amino acids long. V dropped 7 bases and J dropped 5 bases, with 17 bases sitting between them. Here the CDR3 DNA reads TGTGCCAGCACCTCGGGACAAGACTATTATGGCTACACCTTC. Translating it yields CASTSGQDYYGYTF.